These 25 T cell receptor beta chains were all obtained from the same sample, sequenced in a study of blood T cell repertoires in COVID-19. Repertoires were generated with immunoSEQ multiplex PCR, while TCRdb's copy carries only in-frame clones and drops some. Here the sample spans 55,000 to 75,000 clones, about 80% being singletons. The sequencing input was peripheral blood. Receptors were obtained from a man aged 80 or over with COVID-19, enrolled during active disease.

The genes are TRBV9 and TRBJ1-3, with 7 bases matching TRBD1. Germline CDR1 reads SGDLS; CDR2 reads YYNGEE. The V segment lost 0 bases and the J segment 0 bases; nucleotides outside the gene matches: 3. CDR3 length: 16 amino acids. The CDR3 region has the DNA TGTGCCAGCAGCGTAGGGGACAGCCGCTCTGGAAACACCATATATTTT. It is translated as CASSVGDSRSGNTIYF.

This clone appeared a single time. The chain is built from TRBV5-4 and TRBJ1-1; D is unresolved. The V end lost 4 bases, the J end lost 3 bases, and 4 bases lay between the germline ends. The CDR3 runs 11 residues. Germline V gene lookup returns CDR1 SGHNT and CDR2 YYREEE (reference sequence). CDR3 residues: CASSRDTEAFF. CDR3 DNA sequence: TGTGCCAGCAGCCGAGACACTGAAGCTTTCTTT.

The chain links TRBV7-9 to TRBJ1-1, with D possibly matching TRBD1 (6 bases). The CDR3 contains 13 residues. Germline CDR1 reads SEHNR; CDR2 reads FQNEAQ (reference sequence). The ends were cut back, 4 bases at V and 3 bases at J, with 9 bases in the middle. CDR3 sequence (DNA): TGTGCCAGCAGCTCAGGACAGTACACTGAAGCTTTCTTT. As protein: CASSSGQYTEAFF.

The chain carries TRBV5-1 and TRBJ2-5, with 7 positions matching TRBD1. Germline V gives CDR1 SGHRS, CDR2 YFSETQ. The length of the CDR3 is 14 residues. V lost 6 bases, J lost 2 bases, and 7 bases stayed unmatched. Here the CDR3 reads CASTRDSRQETQYF. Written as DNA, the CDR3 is TGCGCCAGCACCCGGGACAGCCGACAAGAGACCCAGTACTTC.

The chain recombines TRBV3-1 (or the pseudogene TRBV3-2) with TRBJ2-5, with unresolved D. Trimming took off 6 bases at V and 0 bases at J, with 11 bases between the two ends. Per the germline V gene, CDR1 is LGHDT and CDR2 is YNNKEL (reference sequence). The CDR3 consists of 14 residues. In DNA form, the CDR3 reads TGTGCCAGCAGTGTCAGTTCCAACCAAGAGACCCAGTACTTC. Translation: CASSVSSNQETQYF.

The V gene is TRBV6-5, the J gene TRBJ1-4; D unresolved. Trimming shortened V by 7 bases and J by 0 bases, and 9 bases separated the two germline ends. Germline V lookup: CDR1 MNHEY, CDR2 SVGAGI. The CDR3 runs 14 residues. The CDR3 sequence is CASTSQATNEKLFF. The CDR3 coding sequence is TGTGCCAGCACCTCTCAGGCAACTAATGAAAAACTGTTTTTT.

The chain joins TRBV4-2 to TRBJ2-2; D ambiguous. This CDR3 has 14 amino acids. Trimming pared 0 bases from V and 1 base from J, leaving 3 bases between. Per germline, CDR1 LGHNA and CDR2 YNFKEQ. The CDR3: CASSQDRNTGELFF. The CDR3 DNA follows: TGTGCCAGCAGCCAAGACAGGAACACCGGGGAGCTGTTTTTT.

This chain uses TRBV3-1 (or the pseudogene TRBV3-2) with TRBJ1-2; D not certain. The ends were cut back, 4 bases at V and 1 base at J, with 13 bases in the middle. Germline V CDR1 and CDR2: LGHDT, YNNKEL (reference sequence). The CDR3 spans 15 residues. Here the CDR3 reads CASSPPSPLNYGYTF. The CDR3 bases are TGTGCCAGCAGCCCACCATCACCACTTAACTATGGCTACACCTTC.

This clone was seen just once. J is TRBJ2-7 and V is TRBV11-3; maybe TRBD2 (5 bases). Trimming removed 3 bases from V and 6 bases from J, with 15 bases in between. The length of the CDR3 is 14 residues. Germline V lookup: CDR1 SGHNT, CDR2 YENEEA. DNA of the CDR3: TGTGCCAGCAGCTTTCAGAGGGCCAGCTCCGAGCAGTACTTC. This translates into CASSFQRASSEQYF.

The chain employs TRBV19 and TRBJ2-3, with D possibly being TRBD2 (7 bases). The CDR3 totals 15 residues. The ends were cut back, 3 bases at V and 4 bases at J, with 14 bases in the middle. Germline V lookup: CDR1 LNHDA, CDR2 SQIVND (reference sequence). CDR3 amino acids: CASSMAGEGADTQYF. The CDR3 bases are TGTGCCAGTAGTATGGCGGGAGAGGGGGCAGATACGCAGTATTTT.

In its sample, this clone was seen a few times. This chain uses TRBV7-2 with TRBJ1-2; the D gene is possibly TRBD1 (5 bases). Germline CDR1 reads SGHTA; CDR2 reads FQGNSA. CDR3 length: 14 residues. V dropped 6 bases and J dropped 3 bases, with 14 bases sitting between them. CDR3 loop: CASSIGRADYGYTF. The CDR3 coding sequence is TGTGCCAGCAGTATCGGCAGGGCGGACTATGGCTACACCTTC.

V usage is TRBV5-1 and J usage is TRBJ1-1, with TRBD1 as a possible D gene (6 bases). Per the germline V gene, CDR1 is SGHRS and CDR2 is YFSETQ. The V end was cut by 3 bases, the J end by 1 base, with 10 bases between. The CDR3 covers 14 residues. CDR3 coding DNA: TGCGCCAGCAGCTACGACAGGCCGAACACTGAAGCTTTCTTT. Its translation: CASSYDRPNTEAFF.

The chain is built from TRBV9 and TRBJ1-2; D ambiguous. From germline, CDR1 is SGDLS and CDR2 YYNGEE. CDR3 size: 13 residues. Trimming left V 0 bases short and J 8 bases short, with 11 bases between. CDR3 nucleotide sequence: TGTGCCAGCAGCGTAGATACGGTCGGGGGCTACACCTTC. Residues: CASSVDTVGGYTF.

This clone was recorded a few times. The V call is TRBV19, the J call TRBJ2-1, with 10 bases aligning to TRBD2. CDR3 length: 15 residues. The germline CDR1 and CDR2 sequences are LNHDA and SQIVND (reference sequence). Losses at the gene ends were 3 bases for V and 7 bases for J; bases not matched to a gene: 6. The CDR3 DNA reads TGTGCCAGTAGTATTTCAGCGGGGGGGCCAAATGAGCAGTTCTTC. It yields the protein CASSISAGGPNEQFF.

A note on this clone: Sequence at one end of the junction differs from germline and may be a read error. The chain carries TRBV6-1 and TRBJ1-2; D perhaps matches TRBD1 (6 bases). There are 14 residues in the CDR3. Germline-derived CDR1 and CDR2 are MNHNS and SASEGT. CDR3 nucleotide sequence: TGTGCCAGCACTGAAGCGGGGGCTGGCTATGGCTACACCTTC. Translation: CASTEAGAGYGYTF.

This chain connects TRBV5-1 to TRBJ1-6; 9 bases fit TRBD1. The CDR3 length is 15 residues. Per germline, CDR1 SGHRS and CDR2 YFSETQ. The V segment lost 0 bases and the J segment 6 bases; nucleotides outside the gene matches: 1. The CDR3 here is CASSLGDRANSPLHF. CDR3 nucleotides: TGCGCCAGCAGCTTGGGGGACAGGGCTAATTCACCCCTCCACTTT.

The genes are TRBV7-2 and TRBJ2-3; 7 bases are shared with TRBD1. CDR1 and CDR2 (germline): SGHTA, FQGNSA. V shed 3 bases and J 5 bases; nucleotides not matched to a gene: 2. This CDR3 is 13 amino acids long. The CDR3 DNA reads TGTGCCAGCAGCTTCAACAGGGGAGATACGCAGTATTTT. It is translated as CASSFNRGDTQYF.

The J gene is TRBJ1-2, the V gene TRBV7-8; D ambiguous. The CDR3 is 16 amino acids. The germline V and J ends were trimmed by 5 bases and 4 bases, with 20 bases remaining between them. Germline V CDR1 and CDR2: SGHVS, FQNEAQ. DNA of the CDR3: TGTGCCAGCAGCGCCCACCGGTTGCAGGACTCCTATGGCTACACCTTC. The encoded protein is CASSAHRLQDSYGYTF.

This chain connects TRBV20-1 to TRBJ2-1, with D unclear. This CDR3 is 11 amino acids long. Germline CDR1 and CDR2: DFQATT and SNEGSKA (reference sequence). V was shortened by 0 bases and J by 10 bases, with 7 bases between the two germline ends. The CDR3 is CSARERLEQFF. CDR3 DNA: TGCAGTGCTAGAGAAAGACTCGAGCAGTTCTTC.

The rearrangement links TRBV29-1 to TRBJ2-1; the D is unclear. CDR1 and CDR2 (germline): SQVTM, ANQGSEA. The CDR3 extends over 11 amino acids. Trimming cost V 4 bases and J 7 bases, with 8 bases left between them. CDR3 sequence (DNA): TGCAGCGTTGTTGTGTCAAATGAGCAGTTCTTC. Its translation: CSVVVSNEQFF.

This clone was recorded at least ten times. This CDR3 reads CASSYREDLDSEQFF. In DNA, the CDR3 is TGTGCCAGCAGTTACCGAGAGGATCTAGACAGTGAGCAGTTCTTC. The chain is built from TRBV6-5 and TRBJ2-1, with D possibly matching TRBD1 (5 bases). The CDR3 length is 15 residues. Trimming left V 2 bases short and J 9 bases short, with 17 bases between. Germline CDR1 reads MNHEY; CDR2 reads SVGAGI.

The CDR3 sequence is CASRMTGGELAQYF. DNA of the CDR3: TGCGCCAGCAGAATGACAGGGGGCGAGTTAGCGCAGTACTTC. J is TRBJ2-7 and V is TRBV5-1, with TRBD1 matching 10 bases. J gave up 9 bases and V 5 bases, and 11 bases lay outside the gene matches. Germline lookup yields CDR1 SGHRS and CDR2 YFSETQ. This CDR3 is built from 14 residues.

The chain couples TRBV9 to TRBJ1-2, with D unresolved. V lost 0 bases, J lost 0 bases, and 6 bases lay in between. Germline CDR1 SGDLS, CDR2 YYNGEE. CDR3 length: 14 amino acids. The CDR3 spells CASSVGAANYGYTF. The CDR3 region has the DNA TGTGCCAGCAGCGTAGGGGCAGCTAACTATGGCTACACCTTC. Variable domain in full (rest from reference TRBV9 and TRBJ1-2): DSGVTQTPKHLITATGQRVTLRCSPRSGDLSVYWYQQSLDQGLQFLIQYYNGEERAKGNILERFSAQQFPDLHSELNLSSLELGDSALYFCASSVGAANYGYTFGSGTRLTVV.

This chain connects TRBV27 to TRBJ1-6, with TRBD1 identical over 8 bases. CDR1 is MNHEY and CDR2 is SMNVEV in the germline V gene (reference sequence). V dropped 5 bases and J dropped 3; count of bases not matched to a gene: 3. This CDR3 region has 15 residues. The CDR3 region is CASSPQGGYNSPLHF. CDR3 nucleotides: TGTGCCAGCAGTCCACAGGGGGGCTATAATTCACCCCTCCACTTT.

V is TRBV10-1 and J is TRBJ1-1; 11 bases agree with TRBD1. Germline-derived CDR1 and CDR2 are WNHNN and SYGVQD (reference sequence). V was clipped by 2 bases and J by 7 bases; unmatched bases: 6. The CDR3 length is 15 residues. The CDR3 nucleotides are TGCGCCAGCAGTGAGCCCGGACAGGGGGCAGGTGAAGCTTTCTTT. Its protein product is CASSEPGQGAGEAFF.